A selection of T cell receptor beta chains follows, all from one sample in a study of blood T cell repertoires in COVID-19. Measured with immunoSEQ multiplex PCR; TCRdb has only the in-frame clones, and not every one. The table lists under 200,000 clones, more than 75% of them singletons. Sequenced: peripheral blood. The receptors shown here come from a man aged 40-50 years with active or convalescent COVID-19. The CDR3 runs from the conserved cysteine through the conserved F or W. The D gene is left open where the match is weak. Clone sizes are given selectively: once, few, many, or a class where the clone is expanded.

d_gene,v_gene,abundance,j_gene,CDR3aa,CDR3nt
-,TRBV11-2,-,TRBJ1-6,CASSPPGGASIKLHF,TGTGCCAGCAGCCCCCCCGGGGGGGCCTCAATTAAGCTCCACTTT
-,TRBV19,-,TRBJ1-4,CASSIGEGGATELFF,TGTGCCAGTAGTATAGGTGAGGGAGGTGCAACAGAACTGTTTTTT
-,TRBV5-4,-,TRBJ1-2,CASSLVDSRYGYTF,TGTGCCAGCAGCTTGGTTGACAGCCGCTATGGCTACACCTTC
TRBD1,TRBV6-6,-,TRBJ1-2,CASRPQGEGGYTF,TGTGCCAGCAGGCCCCAGGGGGAAGGTGGCTACACCTTC
TRBD1,TRBV2,-,TRBJ2-3,CASSELTGTGGTDTQYF,TGTGCCAGCAGTGAACTGACCGGGACAGGGGGCACAGATACGCAGTATTTT
TRBD1,TRBV5-1,few,TRBJ1-1,CASRHFGTGLNTEAFF,TGCGCCAGCAGACACTTTGGGACAGGTTTGAACACTGAAGCTTTCTTT
TRBD1,TRBV10-2,-,TRBJ1-1,CASRQHQGAIRMMDTEAFF,TGCGCCAGCAGGCAACACCAGGGGGCGATTAGGATGATGGACACTGAAGCTTTCTTT
TRBD1,TRBV5-1,-,TRBJ1-2,CASSTGQGYDGYTF,TGCGCCAGCAGCACAGGACAGGGGTATGATGGCTACACCTTC
-,TRBV5-1,-,TRBJ2-1,CASSLVSSGNEQFF,TGCGCCAGCAGCTTGGTGTCTTCGGGCAATGAGCAGTTCTTC
-,TRBV19,-,TRBJ1-1,CASIGGNTEAFF,TGTGCCAGTATTGGAGGGAACACTGAAGCTTTCTTT
-,TRBV7-9,once,TRBJ2-5,CASSLGGSRIQETQYF,TGTGCCAGCAGCTTAGGGGGCAGCCGTATCCAAGAGACCCAGTACTTC
TRBD2,TRBV30,-,TRBJ2-3,CAWRLAGGTDTQYF,TGTGCCTGGAGACTAGCGGGCGGCACAGATACGCAGTATTTT
TRBD1,TRBV6-5,-,TRBJ2-1,CASSYETGEQFF,TGTGCCAGCAGTTACGAGACAGGGGAGCAGTTCTTC
-,TRBV30,-,TRBJ1-1,CAWSVRHINTEAFF,TGTGCCTGGAGTGTGCGGCATATTAACACTGAAGCTTTCTTT
TRBD1,TRBV5-1,once,TRBJ2-5,CASNRQGADQETQYF,TGCGCCAGCAACAGACAGGGGGCAGACCAAGAGACCCAGTACTTC